The next 30 T cell receptor beta chains were all read from a single sample in a study of response to subunit inactivated influenza vaccine. TCRdb re-called the RT-PCR reads through MiXCR, storing one row per CDR3 protein. This sample has 250,000 to 350,000 distinct CDR3 sequences; around 22% occur once, and the top ten carry 10%. Sequencing was performed on PBMCs from blood, taken approximately 22 months after vaccination. The receptors originated from a man between 50 and 70 years old who received an inactivated influenza vaccine.

The chain combines TRBV4-2 with TRBJ2-4; a possible D gene is TRBD2 (5 bases). Trimming took 1 base from V and 6 from J, leaving 13 bases between them. In germline, CDR1 is LGHNA, CDR2 YNFKEQ. The CDR3 consists of 15 residues. In nucleotides, the CDR3 is TGTGCCAGCAGCCAAGGGGAAGGGAGCCGAAACATTCAGTACTTC. It codes for CASSQGEGSRNIQYF.

This clonotype was counted at least ten times. This sequence joins TRBV20-1 and TRBJ1-6, with D hard to call. This CDR3 contains 15 residues. Trimming left V 3 bases short and J 2 bases short, with 11 bases between. The germline V gene has CDR1 DFQATT and CDR2 SNEGSKA (reference sequence). CDR3 sequence reads: CSARELGTYNSPLHF. CDR3 bases: TGCAGTGCTAGGGAGCTCGGGACCTATAATTCACCCCTCCACTTT.

This clonotype was seen a few times. This rearrangement joins TRBV7-2 to TRBJ2-5; 9 bases fit TRBD2. Germline CDR1 reads SGHTA; CDR2 reads FQGNSA. V was clipped by 1 base and J by 5 bases; unmatched bases: 8. The CDR3 sequence is 16 residues long. The chain's CDR3 is CASSLGLAGTRETQYF. The CDR3 DNA follows: TGTGCCAGCAGCTTAGGGCTAGCGGGGACACGGGAGACCCAGTACTTC.

The chain has TRBV10-3 and TRBJ1-1; maybe TRBD1 (5 bases). The V end lost 9 bases, the J end lost 1 base, and 18 bases lay between the germline ends. The CDR3 runs 15 residues. Germline values: CDR1 ENHRY, CDR2 SYGVKD. Here the CDR3 DNA reads TGTGCCATAGGGGTTGTCGGTCAGAAGAACACTGAAGCTTTCTTT. This encodes CAIGVVGQKNTEAFF.

The J gene is TRBJ2-5, the V gene TRBV20-1; D is uncertain. With 5 bases removed from V and 4 bases from J, the gap between germline ends came to 20 bases. The CDR3 spans 15 residues. Per the germline V gene, CDR1 is DFQATT and CDR2 is SNEGSKA (reference sequence). CDR3 residues: CSASLGSLEGETQYF. The DNA of the CDR3 is TGCAGTGCTTCCTTAGGTAGCCTCGAAGGAGAGACCCAGTACTTC.

V gene TRBV12-3 or TRBV12-4 combines with J gene TRBJ2-2, with D possibly matching TRBD1 (6 bases). Trimming took 3 bases from V and 6 from J, leaving 11 bases between them. This CDR3 has 14 amino acids. The CDR3 DNA is TGTGCCAGCAGTTTGGTAGGGGGTGCCGGGGAGCTGTTTTTT. Protein: CASSLVGGAGELFF.

This clonotype was seen more than once but under ten times. V usage is TRBV7-9 and J usage is TRBJ1-5, with 7 nucleotides matching TRBD1. The CDR3 has 14 residues. Trimming at V came to 4 bases and at J to 4 bases, leaving 4 bases not matched to a gene. Germline CDR1 is SEHNR and CDR2 is FQNEAQ (reference sequence). This CDR3 is CASSSTTGNQPQHF. Here the CDR3 DNA reads TGTGCCAGCAGCTCCACGACAGGGAATCAGCCCCAGCATTTT.

This clonotype was observed a few times. V usage is TRBV20-1 and J usage is TRBJ1-5, with 8 bases lining up with TRBD1. The CDR3 is 15 residues long. The germline gives CDR1 DFQATT, CDR2 SNEGSKA (reference sequence). V lost 3 bases, J lost 9 bases, and 13 bases stayed unmatched. The CDR3 DNA follows: TGCAGTGCTAGGAACAGGGGGAGCGAATTTAGGCCCCAGCATTTT. Translated, it gives CSARNRGSEFRPQHF.

This clonotype was seen only a few times. The chain couples TRBV12-3 or TRBV12-4 to TRBJ2-5; a possible D gene is TRBD2 (5 bases). The V and J ends lost 5 bases and 7 bases respectively, with 17 bases between them. CDR3 length: 14 residues. The CDR3 coding sequence is TGTGCCAGCAGTCGCGGGCGGCCGCCGGGGACCCAGTACTTC. This gives the protein CASSRGRPPGTQYF.

This rearrangement joins TRBV4-2 to TRBJ1-1; weak D call: TRBD1 (5 bases). Trimming shortened V by 3 bases and J by 1 base, and 9 bases separated the two germline ends. The CDR3 has 14 residues. CDR1 is LGHNA, CDR2 YNFKEQ, per germline. The CDR3 sequence is CASSQSGQNTEAFF. The DNA of the CDR3 is TGTGCCAGCAGCCAGAGCGGACAGAACACTGAAGCTTTCTTT.

The chain has TRBV6-5 and TRBJ2-6, with D perhaps matching TRBD1 (6 bases). V shed 1 base and J shed 0 bases, with 10 bases lying between them. The CDR3 sequence is 17 residues long. Germline-derived CDR1 and CDR2 are MNHEY and SVGAGI. The CDR3 nucleotides are TGTGCCAGCAGTTACTTGACAGGAGACTCTGGGGCCAACGTCCTGACTTTC. This encodes CASSYLTGDSGANVLTF.

This clonotype is a singleton in its sample. As the CDR3 is not closed by the conserved phenylalanine or tryptophan, this likely results from a read error. The rearrangement links TRBV29-1 to TRBJ2-7, with D hard to call. CDR1 and CDR2 from the germline V gene are SQVTM and ANQGSEA. The CDR3 totals 13 residues. V was clipped by 6 bases and J by 4 bases, with 16 bases between them. As DNA, the CDR3 is TGCAGCGTCGCCCCCCTAACAGTTTACGAGCAGTACTTG. Its translation is CSVAPLTVYEQYL.

This clonotype was observed at least ten times. The V gene is TRBV3-1, the J gene TRBJ1-2; D call uncertain. This CDR3 is built from 13 residues. Germline CDR1 is LGHDT and CDR2 is YNNKEL (reference sequence). Trimming removed 5 bases from V and 5 bases from J, with 12 bases in between. The CDR3 nucleotides are TGTGCCAGCAGCTCCAGGACCCGATATGGCTACACCTTC. It encodes CASSSRTRYGYTF.

This clonotype turned up a few times. The chain couples TRBV6-2 or TRBV6-3 to TRBJ1-5; TRBD1 matches 9 bases. The CDR3 totals 19 residues. Losses at the gene ends were 6 bases for V and 8 bases for J; bases not matched to a gene: 23. Germline assignment: CDR1 MNHEY and CDR2 SVGEGT. The CDR3 spells CASSPQFGKQGALLEPQHF. In DNA form, the CDR3 reads TGTGCCAGCAGCCCCCAATTCGGCAAACAGGGGGCTTTACTTGAGCCCCAGCATTTT.

There are a few counts of this clonotype. This chain uses TRBV4-3 with TRBJ1-5; weak D call: TRBD1 (6 bases). V gave up 2 bases and J gave up 0 bases, with 23 bases separating them. CDR1 LGHNA and CDR2 YSLEER come from the germline V gene. This CDR3 comprises 20 residues. As DNA, the CDR3 is TGCGCCAGCAGCCAAAACCGTCCCGGGACACTAGAAGATAGCAATCAGCCCCAGCATTTT. It is translated as CASSQNRPGTLEDSNQPQHF.

This clonotype has ten or more counts. This sequence joins TRBV10-1 and TRBJ2-5, with 8 bases matching TRBD1. CDR1 and CDR2 (germline): WNHNN, SYGVQD (reference sequence). The CDR3 runs 14 residues. V lost 3 bases to trimming and J lost 4 bases; unmatched junction nucleotides: 4. CDR3 in amino acids: CASSDDRGGETQYF. CDR3 DNA: TGCGCCAGCAGTGATGACAGGGGTGGAGAGACCCAGTACTTC.

V and J are TRBV6-1 and TRBJ2-7, with 7 bases aligning to TRBD1. Germline values: CDR1 MNHNS, CDR2 SASEGT. Trimming cost V 7 bases and J 3 bases; bases outside gene matches: 9. CDR3 length equals 14 residues. Written as DNA, the CDR3 is TGTGCCAGCAACGGGGACAGACCATTCTACGAGCAGTACTTC. Residues: CASNGDRPFYEQYF.

This clonotype was seen only a few times. The J gene is TRBJ2-1, the V gene TRBV7-2, with D perhaps assigned TRBD1 or TRBD2 (5 bases each). V lost 6 bases and J lost 4, with 16 bases in between. Per germline, CDR1 SGHTA and CDR2 FQGNSA. The CDR3 length is 15 residues. This CDR3 is CASSPDPGGYNEQFF. The CDR3 DNA reads as TGTGCCAGCAGTCCGGATCCTGGGGGTTACAATGAGCAGTTCTTC. The full variable domain, completed using reference TRBV7-2 and TRBJ2-1, is GAGVSQSPSNKVTEKGKDVELRCDPISGHTALYWYRQSLGQGLEFLIYFQGNSAPDKSGLPSDRFSAERTGGSVSTLTIQRTQQEDSAVYLCASSPDPGGYNEQFFGPGTRLTVL.

V is TRBV18 and J is TRBJ1-6; TRBD1 might be the D (5 bases). The CDR3 is 12 residues long. Trimming left V 5 bases short and J 9 bases short, with 8 bases between. Germline assignment: CDR1 KGHSH and CDR2 LQKENI. In DNA form, the CDR3 reads TGTGCCAGCTCATCCGGGGGTTCACCCCTCCACTTT. Protein: CASSSGGSPLHF.

This clonotype was detected a few times. The CDR3 loop reads CASRDDSLYGYTF. DNA of the CDR3: TGTGCCAGCAGGGACGACAGTTTATATGGCTACACCTTC. The chain joins TRBV2 to TRBJ1-2; maybe TRBD1 (5 bases). V was cut by 6 bases and J by 5 bases, with 13 bases left in between. The CDR3 has 13 amino acids. CDR1 SNHLY and CDR2 FYNNEI come from the germline V gene.

This clonotype was observed a handful of times. The chain combines TRBV28 with TRBJ2-5; a possible D gene is TRBD1 (5 bases). The CDR3 is made up of 19 amino acids. V was clipped by 5 bases and J by 11 bases, with 36 bases between them. Germline V gives CDR1 MDHEN, CDR2 SYDVKM. The CDR3 coding sequence is TGTGCCAGCAGTCCAAGTAAGGGGAACAGCGCTCGAACCAAGATAAGGCAGTACTTC. Residues: CASSPSKGNSARTKIRQYF.

The chain has TRBV2 and TRBJ1-5, with 9 bases aligning to TRBD1. CDR3 length: 16 amino acids. CDR1 and CDR2 from the germline V gene are SNHLY and FYNNEI. V was pared by 6 bases and J by 6 bases, with 12 bases of the junction left unmatched. In DNA, the CDR3 is TGTGCCAGCAGAGAGACCGGGACAGGGTGGTCTCAGCCCCAGCATTTT. This sequence encodes CASRETGTGWSQPQHF.

This clonotype was seen a handful of times. The CDR3 region is CASSYSRVSTEAFF. The DNA for the CDR3 is TGTGCCAGCAGTTACTCCCGGGTGAGCACTGAAGCTTTCTTT. The chain carries TRBV6-5 and TRBJ1-1; no clear D. Trimming cost V 0 bases and J 4 bases, with 9 bases left between them. Germline-derived CDR1 and CDR2 are MNHEY and SVGAGI. This CDR3 spans 14 amino acids.

This clonotype was detected only a few times. V gene TRBV15 combines with J gene TRBJ2-3; no definite D call. The V and J ends lost 3 bases and 4 bases respectively, with 11 bases between them. Germline V gives CDR1 LNHNV, CDR2 YYDKDF (reference sequence). The CDR3 consists of 14 residues. DNA for the CDR3: TGTGCCACCAGCAGGGAAAAATGGCCAGATACGCAGTATTTT. This codes for CATSREKWPDTQYF.

In regard to this clonotype: A much more abundant neighbour one base away suggests this may be a read error. V gene TRBV10-3 combines with J gene TRBJ1-2; no reliable D call. Trimming took off 6 bases at V and 5 bases at J, with 13 bases between the two ends. The CDR3 is 13 amino acids. Germline V gene data show CDR1 as ENHRY and CDR2 as SYGVKD. Here the CDR3 reads CAIRAGVGYGYTF. The CDR3 region has the DNA TGTGCCATCAGAGCTGGGGTCGGGTATGGCTACACCTTC.

The chain combines TRBV7-2 with TRBJ1-5; tentative D call: TRBD1 (5 bases). This CDR3 spans 14 amino acids. Trimming shortened V by 2 bases and J by 6 bases, and 11 bases separated the two germline ends. CDR1 is SGHTA, CDR2 FQGNSA, per germline. CDR3 sequence: CASSLWGKGQPQHF. For the CDR3, the DNA is TGTGCCAGCAGCTTATGGGGGAAGGGTCAGCCCCAGCATTTT.

The chain joins TRBV18 to TRBJ2-3; D not certain. The CDR3 runs to 12 residues. Trimming took 0 bases from V and 5 from J, leaving 3 bases between them. Germline V gene data show CDR1 as KGHSH and CDR2 as LQKENI. CDR3 nucleotide sequence: TGTGCCAGCTCACCACCCCAAGATACGCAGTATTTT. Protein product: CASSPPQDTQYF.

The rearrangement joins TRBV7-9 to TRBJ2-5, with 7 bases matching TRBD1. Germline-derived CDR1 and CDR2 are SEHNR and FQNEAQ (reference sequence). The CDR3 is made up of 13 amino acids. Germline trimming cut 6 bases from V and 1 base from J; bases unmatched to any gene: 2. The CDR3 DNA reads as TGTGCCAGCAGGGGACAGATCCAAGAGACCCAGTACTTC. This codes for CASRGQIQETQYF.

This chain links TRBV9 with TRBJ2-1; 9 bases fit TRBD1. Germline loops: CDR1 SGDLS, CDR2 YYNGEE. This CDR3 contains 16 residues. The V and J ends lost 4 bases and 7 bases, in that order; junction bases with no gene match: 12. The CDR3 loop is CASSPLPGQGENEQFF. The CDR3 DNA is TGTGCCAGCAGCCCGTTACCGGGACAGGGTGAAAATGAGCAGTTCTTC.

This clonotype occurred many times. This rearrangement joins TRBV12-3 or TRBV12-4 to TRBJ1-3; D uncertain. The CDR3 totals 12 residues. V lost 2 bases, J lost 4 bases, and 3 bases lay in between. CDR3 DNA: TGTGCCAGCAGTTTAAGGGGAAACACCATATATTTT. Its translation: CASSLRGNTIYF.